The present entry profiles one T cell receptor beta chain with its context. In the original workflow: Nucleated cell counts were estimated from reference gene primer amplification. Method: immunoSEQ multiplex PCR; TCRdb's copy keeps in-frame clones and lacks some. V and J calls and clone size are given by that table; D and trimming were obtained from the DNA. The sample includes 50,000 to 60,000 clones, 85% to 90% seen only once; the top ten take about 8.5%. This specimen belongs to a study of blood T cell repertoires in COVID-19. About the research overall: From the United States, Italy and Spain came samples of acute and convalescent COVID-19.

This receptor was obtained from a man aged 55 to 70 with active COVID-19. The sample comprised peripheral blood.

The DNA of the CDR3 is TGTGCCAGCAGCTACCTTGGAGGCACGTACGAGCAGTACTTC. This encodes CASSYLGGTYEQYF. The chain employs TRBV5-6 and TRBJ2-7; D possibly corresponds to TRBD2 (5 bases). The CDR3 contains 14 residues. Germline V gene lookup returns CDR1 SGHDT and CDR2 YYEEEE. The germline V and J ends were trimmed by 3 bases and 4 bases, with 14 bases remaining between them.